The clone carrying this T cell receptor (beta chain) was detected ten times or more. The data stem from a study of regulatory T cells in long-lasting Graves disease. Researchers made TCR beta libraries by using iRepertoire HTBI primers and running Arm-PCR on CDR3 regions. TCRdb passed the multiplex PCR reads through MiXCR, listing each CDR3 protein once. The table shows a few hundred thousand distinct CDR3 sequences, with around 13% occurring only once. The time point here: newly diagnosed GD, antithyroid drugs for less than 3 months. Scientists built the TCR library using RNA that was extracted from PBMCs. The same data also contributed to another study, on T cells in Graves' hyperthyroidism and ophthalmopathy. This second report adds: The primer set for the first-round RT-PCR of the TCR CDR3 was HTBI. Also found in blood were most expanded thyroid clonotypes above 0.001.

This sequence was found in a woman in her fifties or sixties with Graves disease. Source: peripheral blood mononuclear cells (PBMCs), taken at new diagnosis, from a patient treated with antithyroid drugs.

CDR3 in amino acids: CASSLRGLPNEKLFF. In DNA form, the CDR3 reads TGTGCCAGCAGCCTCAGGGGGCTGCCTAATGAAAAACTGTTTTTT. The chain employs TRBV3-1 and TRBJ1-4; 8 nucleotides line up with TRBD1. Unmatched junction bases numbered 4, after V lost 4 bases and J lost 3 bases. Germline loops: CDR1 LGHDT, CDR2 YNNKEL (reference sequence). The CDR3 sequence is 15 residues long. The whole variable domain, filled in from reference TRBV3-1 and TRBJ1-4, reads DTAVSQTPKYLVTQMGNDKSIKCEQNLGHDTMYWYKQDSKKFLKIMFSYNNKELIINETVPNRFSPKSPDKAHLNLHINSLELGDSAVYFCASSLRGLPNEKLFFGSGTQLSVL.